Below are 18 T cell receptor beta chains sequenced from a single sample in a study of blood T cell repertoires in COVID-19. Clones were read by immunoSEQ multiplex PCR, and TCRdb kept only the in-frame ones, dropping some. The sample contains 59,000 or so clones, more than 70% of which appear only once. The material sequenced was peripheral blood. These receptor sequences come from a man aged 60 to 69 with acute or convalescent COVID-19.

V gene TRBV5-4 combines with J gene TRBJ2-1, with 9 nucleotides matching TRBD2. Germline CDR1 and CDR2: SGHNT and YYREEE (reference sequence). The V and J ends lost 6 bases and 2 bases, in that order; junction bases with no gene match: 6. This CDR3 comprises 15 residues. CDR3 nucleotides: TGTGCCAGCACCAGAGCGGGGGGAACCTACAATGAGCAGTTCTTC. It is translated as CASTRAGGTYNEQFF.

The rearrangement links TRBV6-1 to TRBJ2-7; D is uncertain. Germline V gene sequence: CDR1 MNHNS, CDR2 SASEGT. The CDR3 consists of 13 residues. V was shortened by 0 bases and J by 0 bases, with 3 bases between the two germline ends. For the CDR3, the DNA is TGTGCCAGCAGTGAAGCGAGCTCCTACGAGCAGTACTTC. Its translation is CASSEASSYEQYF.

This clone rates as medium-sized. V and J are TRBV2 and TRBJ2-7; 10 bases fit TRBD1. Germline V CDR1 and CDR2: SNHLY, FYNNEI. V lost 0 bases to trimming and J lost 4 bases; unmatched junction nucleotides: 6. This CDR3 contains 16 residues. The CDR3 spells CASSEAPGQGLYEQYF. The CDR3 DNA sequence: TGTGCCAGCAGTGAAGCGCCGGGACAGGGGCTTTACGAGCAGTACTTC.

V and J are TRBV18 and TRBJ1-3; D possibly corresponds to TRBD1 (5 bases). Trimming shortened V by 0 bases and J by 10 bases, and 7 bases separated the two germline ends. This CDR3 contains 12 residues. The germline V gene has CDR1 KGHSH and CDR2 LQKENI. CDR3 loop: CASSPPGGTIYF. The CDR3 DNA reads TGTGCCAGCTCACCACCCGGGGGAACCATATATTTT. Based on the CDR3 plus reference TRBV18 and TRBJ1-3, the full variable domain is NAGVMQNPRHLVRRRGQEARLRCSPMKGHSHVYWYRQLPEEGLKFMVYLQKENIIDESGMPKERFSAEFPKEGPSILRIQQVVRGDSAAYFCASSPPGGTIYFGEGSWLTVV.

The chain has TRBV24-1 and TRBJ1-1; D gene uncertain. V lost 8 bases and J lost 3, with 12 bases in between. The CDR3 consists of 13 residues. Germline V gene lookup returns CDR1 KGHDR and CDR2 SFDVKD. The CDR3 spells CATKTIGDTEAFF. The DNA for the CDR3 is TGTGCCACCAAGACTATTGGGGACACTGAAGCTTTCTTT.

The chain employs TRBV10-1 and TRBJ2-7; tentatively, D is TRBD2 (6 bases). The CDR3 spans 13 residues. The V gene's germline CDR1 is WNHNN and CDR2 SYGVQD (reference sequence). The ends were cut back, 2 bases at V and 5 bases at J, with 10 bases in the middle. The CDR3 region is CASSEAGRDEQYF. Here the CDR3 DNA reads TGCGCCAGCAGTGAGGCGGGACGGGACGAGCAGTACTTC.

V usage is TRBV15 and J usage is TRBJ2-1; TRBD2 aligns across 13 bases. Germline CDR1 and CDR2: LNHNV and YYDKDF (reference sequence). This CDR3 has 16 amino acids. V lost 7 bases and J lost 8; bases outside the gene matches: 11. The CDR3 loop reads CATKNQTSGGIDEQFF. The CDR3 bases are TGTGCCACCAAAAACCAGACTAGCGGGGGGATCGATGAGCAGTTCTTC.

In regard to this clone: The sample holds other DNA sequences that translate to the same CDR3. This chain links TRBV6-5 with TRBJ2-7; D possibly corresponds to TRBD2 (6 bases). Germline V gene data show CDR1 as MNHEY and CDR2 as SVGAGI. V gave up 6 bases and J gave up 4 bases, with 19 bases separating them. This CDR3 is 15 amino acids long. As DNA, the CDR3 is TGTGCCAGCAGGCCCCGGGCGGGGCAATCTTACGAGCAGTACTTC. Residues: CASRPRAGQSYEQYF.

The chain couples TRBV5-4 to TRBJ2-4, with D perhaps TRBD1 (6 bases). Trimming left V 4 bases short and J 2 bases short, with 22 bases between. Germline V gene data show CDR1 as SGHNT and CDR2 as YYREEE (reference sequence). The CDR3 spans 18 residues. The DNA for the CDR3 is TGTGCCAGCAGCCCTGGGTTACAGGGCTTGGGTACCAAAAACATTCAGTACTTC. Translation: CASSPGLQGLGTKNIQYF. Together with reference TRBV5-4 and TRBJ2-4, the CDR3 gives the full variable domain: ETGVTQSPTHLIKTRGQQVTLRCSSQSGHNTVSWYQQALGQGPQFIFQYYREEENGRGNFPPRFSGLQFPNYSSELNVNALELDDSALYLCASSPGLQGLGTKNIQYFGAGTRLSVL.

This clone was seen more than once but under ten times. V is TRBV9 and J is TRBJ2-3, with 11 bases that match TRBD1. Per the germline V gene, CDR1 is SGDLS and CDR2 is YYNGEE. CDR3 length equals 19 residues. V gave up 3 bases and J gave up 3 bases; unmatched junction bases: 15. The CDR3 sequence is CASSAVPGTGGRGTDTQYF. Written as DNA, the CDR3 is TGTGCCAGCAGCGCCGTCCCGGGGACAGGGGGGCGAGGGACAGATACGCAGTATTTT.

J is TRBJ2-1 and V is TRBV5-4; 9 bases match TRBD2. The CDR3 has 16 residues. With 0 bases clipped from V and 6 bases from J, the junction kept 7 bases outside the gene matches. The V gene's germline CDR1 is SGHNT and CDR2 YYREEE (reference sequence). The CDR3 DNA reads as TGTGCCAGCAGCTTGGCCTTCGCGGGGGGGGGCAATGAGCAGTTCTTC. It encodes CASSLAFAGGGNEQFF.

The chain employs TRBV27 and TRBJ2-7; 8 bases match TRBD1. The junction had 9 bases not matched to a gene; V was cut back by 6 bases and J by 5 bases. This CDR3 region has 14 residues. The V gene's germline CDR1 is MNHEY and CDR2 SMNVEV (reference sequence). DNA of the CDR3: TGTGCCAGCAGATCTGGACAGGGTGTCAACGAGCAGTACTTC. Encoded protein: CASRSGQGVNEQYF.

The V and J genes are TRBV5-1 and TRBJ1-2; D possibly corresponds to TRBD1 (6 bases). Trimming took off 4 bases at V and 8 bases at J, with 18 bases between the two ends. The V gene's germline CDR1 is SGHRS and CDR2 YFSETQ. This CDR3 region has 14 residues. CDR3 bases: TGCGCCAGCAGCATTAATACAGGGATAGAGGGCTACACCTTC. Its protein product is CASSINTGIEGYTF.

This chain uses TRBV5-1 with TRBJ2-1, with D unresolved. Trimming pared 3 bases from V and 4 bases from J, leaving 8 bases between. This CDR3 has 13 amino acids. CDR1 SGHRS and CDR2 YFSETQ come from the germline V gene. The CDR3 DNA follows: TGCGCCAGCAGCTCAAACTATTACAATGAGCAGTTCTTC. Residues: CASSSNYYNEQFF.

This clone turned up a few times. Written as DNA, the CDR3 is TGTGCCAGCAGCTTAGCGGGGGGGCCGAGCACAGATACGCAGTATTTT. Protein: CASSLAGGPSTDTQYF. This chain uses TRBV2 with TRBJ2-3, with TRBD2 identical over 11 bases. V shed 6 bases, J shed 0 bases, and the junction held 5 bases outside the gene matches. The CDR3 is 16 residues long. Germline V CDR1 and CDR2: SNHLY, FYNNEI. The entire variable domain, with the rest obtained from reference TRBV2 and TRBJ2-3, is as follows: EPEVTQTPSHQVTQMGQEVILRCVPISNHLYFYWYRQILGQKVEFLVSFYNNEISEKSEIFDDQFSVERPDGSNFTLKIRSTKLEDSAMYFCASSLAGGPSTDTQYFGPGTRLTVL.

In this sample, this clone turned up a few times. This rearrangement joins TRBV28 to TRBJ2-7; the D gene is possibly TRBD1 (6 bases). The CDR3 loop spans 14 amino acids. The germline V gene encodes CDR1 MDHEN and CDR2 SYDVKM. Trimming removed 6 bases at V and 7 bases at J, with 19 bases between. In nucleotides, the CDR3 is TGTGCCAGCAGCTCGACAGGCCCCCTTAGAGAGCAGTACTTC. Translating it yields CASSSTGPLREQYF.

As regards this clone: The junction and the germline gene differ at one end; a read error may be behind it. The V and J genes are TRBV6-5 and TRBJ2-7, with 12 nucleotides matching TRBD2. Germline loops: CDR1 MNHEY, CDR2 SVGAGI. This CDR3 is 12 amino acids long. CDR3 loop: CAAGTSGSLSGF. CDR3 coding DNA: TGTGCCGCAGGGACTAGCGGGTCCCTATCGGGCTTC.

This sequence joins TRBV24-1 and TRBJ1-2; possible D gene TRBD1, 6 bases. Between the trimmed V and J ends, which lost 3 bases and 8 bases, there was a span of 18 bases. In germline, CDR1 is KGHDR, CDR2 SFDVKD. This CDR3 is built from 15 residues. Here the CDR3 reads CATSDPTAGVGGYTF. The CDR3 DNA is TGTGCCACCAGTGATCCCACCGCAGGGGTTGGCGGCTACACCTTC.